The TCR beta chain under discussion was sequenced for a study of cytomegalovirus exposure and HLA in healthy donors. The study, taken as a whole, reports: Among TCR sequences, most were rare, though some public TCRs appeared in many donors.

Comments on this clone: The antigen is unknown.

Data came from immunoSEQ multiplex PCR; TCRdb stores just in-frame clones and leaves some out. The table lists approximately 180,000 clones, around 86% of them singletons. Trimming removed 4 bases from V and 5 bases from J; junction bases left unmatched: 7. This CDR3 has 14 amino acids. Looked up from germline, CDR1 is LNHDA and CDR2 is SQIVND (reference sequence). The sequenced sample was PBMCs. This clonotype was sampled from a man between 18 and 35 years old in good health and CMV-seropositive. The rearrangement uses TRBV19 and TRBJ2-7, with 8 bases identical to TRBD1. As DNA, the CDR3 is TGTGCCAGTAGTACCCGACAGGGGATCGACGAGCAGTACTTC. The encoded protein is CASSTRQGIDEQYF.